This T cell receptor (beta chain) emerged from a study of blood T cell dynamics during melanoma immunotherapy. Study overall: Standard first-line treatment here was pembrolizumab or nivolumab plus ipilimumab in metastatic melanoma. Study observations and caveats: Unlike progressors, later disease-control patients had W3 repertoires gaining clonality or diversity. It remained unknown if the driving T cell clones were melanoma-specific.

As for time point: week 3, after first cycle of checkpoint inhibitor. Samples come from before therapy and from week 3 after the first blockade cycle. With respect to this clone: Its antigen is undetermined.

Some clones are missing from TCRdb's copy, which holds only in-frame ones; the method was immunoSEQ multiplex PCR. The sample has approximately 28,000 clones; 75% to 90% are singletons. CDR3 size: 16 residues. The germline gives CDR1 SGDLS, CDR2 YYNGEE. With 0 bases removed from V and 1 base from J, the gap between germline ends came to 10 bases. Specimen: blood, collected from a patient treated with checkpoint blockade. The chain couples TRBV9 to TRBJ2-2; D call uncertain. The TCR comes from a human donor with melanoma. DNA of the CDR3: TGTGCCAGCAGCGTAGGTTTAGCAGAGAACACCGGGGAGCTGTTTTTT. Translation gives CASSVGLAENTGELFF. Looking up the rest from reference TRBV9 and TRBJ2-2 gives the full variable domain: DSGVTQTPKHLITATGQRVTLRCSPRSGDLSVYWYQQSLDQGLQFLIQYYNGEERAKGNILERFSAQQFPDLHSELNLSSLELGDSALYFCASSVGLAENTGELFFGEGSRLTVL.